This TCR beta chain was captured by sequencing in a study of blood T cell repertoires in COVID-19. Across the study: Samples taken during acute and convalescent COVID-19 were collected in the United States, Italy and Spain. Sources were T cells, B-cell-depleted T cells, or PBMCs; the material itself was cDNA or gDNA.

Methods used by the authors: Estimates of nucleated cell counts were drawn from the amplification of reference gene primers. Repertoires were generated with immunoSEQ multiplex PCR, while TCRdb's copy carries only in-frame clones and drops some. That table supplies the V and J calls and clone size; D and trimming were determined from the DNA. This table holds more than 95,000 clones, approximately 80% found once. This clone was recorded only once. Germline assignment: CDR1 KGHDR and CDR2 SFDVKD. Trimming took off 7 bases at V and 6 bases at J, with 14 bases between the two ends. The CDR3 totals 14 residues.

The receptor was derived from a man between 60 and 75 years old with acute or convalescent COVID-19. The chain links TRBV24-1 to TRBJ2-2, with a weak D call TRBD1 (5 bases). Sample: peripheral blood. The CDR3 region is CATRAQGDSGELFF. The CDR3 nucleotides are TGTGCCACCAGGGCCCAGGGTGATTCCGGGGAGCTGTTTTTT.